In its sample, the clone carrying this T cell receptor beta chain was seen a few times. Its specificity is unknown. Disease lasting under 3 months, a NOSPECS grade of at least 4, and a Clinical Activity Score of at least 3 were features of the ophthalmopathy patients. RNA transcripts gave rise to amplified TCR beta CDR3 regions. Primed by the HTBI set, a first-round RT-PCR was run on the TCR CDR3. TCRdb re-called the multiplex PCR reads through MiXCR, storing one row per CDR3 protein. The sample records approximately 600,000 distinct CDR3 sequences, roughly 20% being singletons. This sample was included in a study of T cells in Graves' hyperthyroidism and ophthalmopathy. Study-wide results and caveats: Classification by a 13 V-J model distinguished ophthalmopathy from stable hyperthyroidism. A median around six months before onset, the model predicted ophthalmopathy.

V gave up 5 bases and J gave up 6 bases; unmatched junction bases: 14. The CDR3 consists of 17 residues. Germline CDR1 reads PRHDT; CDR2 reads FYEKMQ (reference sequence). The chain employs TRBV13 and TRBJ2-4; 9 bases are shared with TRBD2. Sequenced sample: blood. This TCR derives from a man aged 30 to 39 with Graves' ophthalmopathy. The CDR3 coding sequence is TGTGCCAGCAGCCTACGGGAAGCGGGAGGAGGGGGAAACATTCAGTACTTC. This translates into CASSLREAGGGGNIQYF.